This TCR beta chain is drawn from a study of blood T cells in healthy people across ages. This clonotype was found a few times. The second PCR ran about 6 to 12 cycles with a sample-barcoded 5' primer and J-beta primers. TCRdb re-called the 5' RACE reads through MiXCR, storing one row per CDR3 protein. This repertoire shows 1,800,000 or so distinct CDR3 sequences, roughly two fifths found once; its top ten account for 20% to 25%. V lost 1 base, J lost 5 bases, and 9 bases lay in between. Germline-derived CDR1 and CDR2 are SGHVS and FNYEAQ. The CDR3 extends over 13 amino acids. The TCR sequence derives from a human donor in good health. This chain joins TRBV7-6 and TRBJ2-7; no clear D. Sequencing input: blood. CDR3 protein: CASSLVGFDEQYF. In DNA form, the CDR3 reads TGTGCCAGCAGCTTAGTAGGCTTTGACGAGCAGTACTTC. The full variable domain, its missing parts supplied by reference TRBV7-6 and TRBJ2-7, is GAGVSQSPRYKVTKRGQDVALRCDPISGHVSLYWYRQALGQGPEFLTYFNYEAQQDKSGLPNDRFSAERPEGSISTLTIQRTEQRDSAMYRCASSLVGFDEQYFGPGTRLTVT.